These 30 T cell receptor beta chains originate from one sample sequenced in a study of blood T cell repertoires in COVID-19 (dated by TCRdb to 2020 to 2022). The library was obtained by the immunoSEQ multiplex PCR assay. As stored in TCRdb, this immuneACCESS dataset retains in-frame rearrangements with V and J assigned. A fraction of the clones does not appear; measured against another copy, unresolved V genes explain less than half of the discrepancy, and the remainder lacks a known reason. The table for this sample lists approximately 260,000 clones; about 89% of them were counted only once. Jointly, the top ten make up under 2.5% of the sample. Sequencing was performed on PBMCs or T cells enriched from blood (not recorded which). These receptors originate from a woman in her late teens or twenties who had recovered from COVID-19.

V is TRBV28 and J is TRBJ1-1; no reliable D call. The V end lost 4 bases, the J end lost 3 bases, and 6 bases lay between the germline ends. CDR3 size: 12 residues. CDR1 and CDR2 from the germline V gene are MDHEN and SYDVKM. CDR3: CASSSPDTEAFF. For the CDR3, the DNA is TGTGCCAGCAGTTCCCCTGACACTGAAGCTTTCTTT.

This chain connects TRBV4-1 to TRBJ1-2, with a weak D call TRBD1 (5 bases). V lost 0 bases and J lost 8, with 16 bases in between. This CDR3 region has 15 residues. Germline CDR1 and CDR2: MGHRA and YSYEKL. For the CDR3, the DNA is TGCGCCAGCAGCCAAGATTTAGCGGGGCTACGAGGCTACACCTTC. Its protein product is CASSQDLAGLRGYTF.

The chain employs TRBV5-1 and TRBJ2-1, with D unclear. Germline V gene data show CDR1 as SGHRS and CDR2 as YFSETQ. This CDR3 contains 12 residues. Trimming cost V 4 bases and J 6 bases, with 8 bases left between them. CDR3 loop: CASSKTTNEQFF. CDR3 nucleotide sequence: TGCGCCAGCAGCAAAACTACCAATGAGCAGTTCTTC.

This clone was seen once. The chain has TRBV3-1 (or the pseudogene TRBV3-2) and TRBJ2-7; maybe TRBD1 (5 bases). The CDR3 runs 14 residues. V shed 4 bases and J shed 0 bases, with 10 bases lying between them. Germline V lookup: CDR1 LGHDT, CDR2 YNNKEL (reference sequence). The DNA for the CDR3 is TGTGCCAGCAGCCCCGACAGTCTCTCCTACGAGCAGTACTTC. Its protein is CASSPDSLSYEQYF.

To note about this clone: The sample contains more than one DNA sequence encoding this CDR3. The chain is built from TRBV28 and TRBJ1-2; weak D call: TRBD1 (5 bases). Trimming took 5 bases from V and 4 from J, leaving 8 bases between them. The CDR3 totals 12 residues. From germline, CDR1 is MDHEN and CDR2 SYDVKM. The CDR3 region has the DNA TGTGCCAGCAGTGGGGGGGGCTATGGCTACACCTTC. Its protein product is CASSGGGYGYTF.

The genes are TRBV11-3 and TRBJ1-4; 10 bases line up with TRBD1. CDR1 is SGHNT, CDR2 YENEEA, per germline. This CDR3 contains 17 residues. V gave up 5 bases and J gave up 0 bases; unmatched junction bases: 6. The CDR3 loop reads CASSPGQGLATNEKLFF. The CDR3 DNA follows: TGTGCCAGCAGCCCGGGACAGGGGCTGGCAACTAATGAAAAACTGTTTTTT.

The V and J genes are TRBV7-2 and TRBJ2-7; D gene uncertain. Germline values: CDR1 SGHTA, CDR2 FQGNSA. This CDR3 has 16 amino acids. The ends were cut back, 0 bases at V and 0 bases at J, with 12 bases in the middle. The CDR3 DNA sequence: TGTGCCAGCAGCTTAGCCGTCCTACGAGGCTCCTACGAGCAGTACTTC. Amino acid sequence: CASSLAVLRGSYEQYF.

The chain recombines TRBV28 with TRBJ1-2, with 8 bases lining up with TRBD1. The CDR3 loop spans 12 amino acids. Germline V gene sequence: CDR1 MDHEN, CDR2 SYDVKM. The junction had 8 bases not matched to a gene; V was cut back by 10 bases and J by 7 bases. CDR3 in amino acids: CAIAGTGSGYTF. CDR3 DNA sequence: TGTGCCATCGCCGGGACAGGCTCTGGCTACACCTTC.

The sample holds one count of this clone. This chain uses TRBV4-2 with TRBJ2-1; 10 bases align to TRBD2. Germline CDR1 reads LGHNA; CDR2 reads YNFKEQ. The length of the CDR3 is 16 residues. V shed 6 bases, J shed 7 bases, and the junction held 12 bases outside the gene matches. The CDR3 DNA sequence: TGTGCCAGCAGTCGCCGAGCGGGAGGGCCGGGGAATGAGCAGTTCTTC. Its translation: CASSRRAGGPGNEQFF.

J is TRBJ1-4 and V is TRBV18; 8 nucleotides line up with TRBD1. Trimming removed 5 bases from V and 5 bases from J; junction bases left unmatched: 10. CDR3 length equals 16 residues. CDR1 is KGHSH, CDR2 LQKENI, per germline. CDR3 nucleotide sequence: TGTGCCAGCTCAAGAGACAGGGGATCGATCAATGAAAAACTGTTTTTT. Translated: CASSRDRGSINEKLFF.

Worth noting for this clone: This same CDR3 is encoded by further DNA sequences in the sample. V usage is TRBV6-5 and J usage is TRBJ2-2; TRBD1 matches 11 bases. J lost 5 bases, V lost 2 bases, and 1 base had no gene match. Germline lookup yields CDR1 MNHEY and CDR2 SVGAGI. CDR3 length equals 15 residues. CDR3 residues: CASSYGQGATGELFF. As DNA, the CDR3 is TGTGCCAGCAGTTACGGACAGGGGGCGACCGGGGAGCTGTTTTTT.

The chain combines TRBV18 with TRBJ1-2; TRBD1 matches at 7 bases. This CDR3 is built from 16 residues. The germline gives CDR1 KGHSH, CDR2 LQKENI. Trimming at V came to 0 bases and at J to 6 bases, leaving 10 bases not matched to a gene. This CDR3 is CASSPPNRGSGDGYTF. For the CDR3, the DNA is TGTGCCAGCTCACCACCGAACAGGGGTTCCGGGGATGGCTACACCTTC.

The J gene is TRBJ1-3, the V gene TRBV7-2; D remains ambiguous. Looked up from germline, CDR1 is SGHTA and CDR2 is FQGNSA. V lost 5 bases, J lost 3 bases, and 20 bases lay in between. The CDR3 runs to 17 residues. CDR3 sequence reads: CASSPGGVPGSGNTIYF. The DNA of the CDR3 is TGTGCCAGCAGCCCAGGTGGGGTGCCCGGGAGTGGAAACACCATATATTTT.

This chain links TRBV6-2 or TRBV6-3 with TRBJ1-5; 8 bases fit TRBD1. Germline V gives CDR1 MNHEY, CDR2 SVGEGT. This CDR3 has 16 residues. The ends lost 2 bases at V and 2 bases at J; junction bases unmatched: 5. In nucleotides, the CDR3 is TGTGCCAGCAGTTACACCCCAGGGGGCGGCAATCAGCCCCAGCATTTT. This codes for CASSYTPGGGNQPQHF.

This chain links TRBV20-1 with TRBJ1-1; D ambiguous. CDR3 length equals 11 residues. V lost 6 bases, J lost 1 base, and 6 bases lay in between. CDR1 DFQATT and CDR2 SNEGSKA come from the germline V gene (reference sequence). CDR3 sequence (DNA): TGCAGTGCCCCGGGGAACACTGAAGCTTTCTTT. It is translated as CSAPGNTEAFF.

The CDR3 region is CASTIQGSGGYTF. CDR3 in DNA: TGTGCCAGCACCATACAGGGTTCTGGTGGCTACACCTTC. The chain uses TRBV2 and TRBJ1-2, with D tentatively TRBD1 (6 bases). The length of the CDR3 is 13 residues. Per the germline V gene, CDR1 is SNHLY and CDR2 is FYNNEI. The V gene lost 7 bases and the J gene lost 7 bases, with 16 bases spanning the gap.

V and J are TRBV12-3 or TRBV12-4 and TRBJ2-7; possibly TRBD2 for D (6 bases). There are 11 residues in the CDR3. V gave up 6 bases and J gave up 6 bases, with 9 bases separating them. The CDR3 reads CASSLGGEQYF. DNA of the CDR3: TGTGCCAGCAGCCTCGGGGGCGAGCAGTACTTC.

The rearrangement joins TRBV5-1 to TRBJ2-3; 9 bases agree with TRBD1. Germline V gives CDR1 SGHRS, CDR2 YFSETQ. V was pared by 0 bases and J by 2 bases, with 4 bases of the junction left unmatched. CDR3 length: 16 amino acids. The CDR3 bases are TGCGCCAGCAGCTTGGGGACAGGGGCCCCCACAGATACGCAGTATTTT. Translation gives CASSLGTGAPTDTQYF.

This chain links TRBV15 with TRBJ1-1, with no clear D. This CDR3 contains 13 residues. Between the trimmed V and J ends, which lost 0 bases and 5 bases, there was a span of 7 bases. CDR1 is LNHNV and CDR2 is YYDKDF in the germline V gene (reference sequence). This chain's CDR3 is CATSRDRETEAFF. As DNA, the CDR3 is TGTGCCACCAGCAGAGATCGGGAGACTGAAGCTTTCTTT.

The chain uses TRBV28 and TRBJ1-1, with 7 nucleotides matching TRBD1. The CDR3 has 14 amino acids. Germline CDR1 is MDHEN and CDR2 is SYDVKM. V dropped 0 bases and J dropped 4; count of bases not matched to a gene: 2. DNA for the CDR3: TGTGCCAGCAGTTTATGGGAGGGGGCCACTGAAGCTTTCTTT. Amino acids: CASSLWEGATEAFF.

The rearrangement joins TRBV5-4 to TRBJ1-5, with D possibly being TRBD1 (6 bases). This CDR3 spans 14 amino acids. Germline CDR1 and CDR2: SGHNT and YYREEE (reference sequence). V lost 4 bases, J lost 1 base, and 9 bases lay in between. The CDR3 spells CASSVTGSNQPQHF. For the CDR3, the DNA is TGTGCCAGCAGCGTAACAGGGAGCAATCAGCCCCAGCATTTT.

V and J are TRBV5-1 and TRBJ2-5, with 13 bases identical to TRBD2. V shed 4 bases, J shed 2 bases, and the junction held 5 bases outside the gene matches. The CDR3 length is 16 residues. The germline CDR1 and CDR2 sequences are SGHRS and YFSETQ. The CDR3 nucleotides read TGCGCCAGCAGCGTTGCGGGACTAGCGGGGCAAGAGACCCAGTACTTC. Translation gives CASSVAGLAGQETQYF.

The CDR3 DNA is TGTGCCAGCAGTTCACCTATGCTGGGAGCTAACACTGAAGCTTTCTTT. It encodes CASSSPMLGANTEAFF. This chain connects TRBV27 to TRBJ1-1; unclear D gene. The CDR3 totals 16 residues. V was trimmed by 4 bases and J by 2 bases, leaving 17 bases between them. Germline CDR1 is MNHEY and CDR2 is SMNVEV (reference sequence).

This chain connects TRBV28 to TRBJ1-5; TRBD1 might be the D (5 bases). Trimming took off 6 bases at V and 2 bases at J, with 11 bases between the two ends. CDR3 length: 14 residues. The germline V gene encodes CDR1 MDHEN and CDR2 SYDVKM. DNA of the CDR3: TGTGCCAGCAGCCCAGGGTTTGGCAATCAGCCCCAGCATTTT. It encodes CASSPGFGNQPQHF.

The sample holds one count of this clone. This rearrangement joins TRBV6-2 or TRBV6-3 to TRBJ2-3, with 8 positions matching TRBD2. This CDR3 is built from 19 residues. Germline CDR1 is MNHEY and CDR2 is SVGEGT. The junction had 18 bases not matched to a gene; V was cut back by 2 bases and J by 5 bases. CDR3 DNA sequence: TGTGCCAGCAGTTACGGCGGCCAGCGGGGGTATTTGTCCAGAGATACGCAGTATTTT. It yields the protein CASSYGGQRGYLSRDTQYF.

The J gene is TRBJ1-4, the V gene TRBV28; perhaps TRBD1 as D (5 bases). The CDR3 is made up of 13 amino acids. In germline, CDR1 is MDHEN, CDR2 SYDVKM. V was trimmed by 7 bases and J by 10 bases, leaving 16 bases between them. DNA of the CDR3: TGTGCCAGCACCTTGATGGGGGGAGGAAAACTGTTTTTT. Translated, it gives CASTLMGGGKLFF.

J is TRBJ2-1 and V is TRBV11-2; no clear D. Trimming left V 3 bases short and J 7 bases short, with 16 bases between. The length of the CDR3 is 15 residues. Germline-derived CDR1 and CDR2 are SGHAT and FQNNGV. Here the CDR3 reads CASSFRRGADNEQFF. CDR3 nucleotide sequence: TGTGCCAGCAGCTTCCGACGTGGAGCCGATAATGAGCAGTTCTTC.

The CDR3 loop is CASSNHRAGSETQYF. DNA for the CDR3: TGTGCCAGCAGTAACCACAGGGCTGGGTCGGAGACCCAGTACTTC. The genes are TRBV6-5 and TRBJ2-5; tentative D call: TRBD1 (6 bases). The V end was cut by 5 bases, the J end by 5 bases, with 18 bases between. The CDR3 covers 15 residues. Germline V gives CDR1 MNHEY, CDR2 SVGAGI.

The count of this clone is one. The rearrangement joins TRBV6-5 to TRBJ1-2, with D tentatively TRBD1 (5 bases). Trimming took off 5 bases at V and 8 bases at J, with 15 bases between the two ends. Germline loops: CDR1 MNHEY, CDR2 SVGAGI. This CDR3 contains 13 residues. The CDR3 DNA follows: TGTGCCAGCAGTCAGGGTGCGTTGTGGGGCTACACCTTC. It codes for CASSQGALWGYTF.

The chain combines TRBV19 with TRBJ2-1; tentative D call: TRBD2 (6 bases). There are 14 residues in the CDR3. CDR1 LNHDA and CDR2 SQIVND come from the germline V gene (reference sequence). V dropped 1 base and J dropped 7 bases, with 11 bases sitting between them. For the CDR3, the DNA is TGTGCCAGTAGTATAGGCGGGGCCCATAATGAGCAGTTCTTC. This sequence encodes CASSIGGAHNEQFF.